This paragraph reports one TCR beta chain. The data derive from a study of control samples from healthy donors and cancer patients. V lost 2 bases, J lost 3 bases, and 4 bases lay in between. From germline, CDR1 is LGHDT and CDR2 YNNKEL (reference sequence). The CDR3 runs 12 residues. Clones were sequenced by immunoSEQ multiplex PCR, and TCRdb holds only the in-frame ones, with some missing. The table lists about 120,000 clones, around 92% of them singletons, with 0.55% to 0.65% in the top ten. This chain uses TRBV3-1 (or the pseudogene TRBV3-2) with TRBJ1-2; D gene ambiguous. The sample was PBMCs. The clonotype comes from a man at least 80 years old with head and neck cancer. CDR3 in amino acids: CASSQYDYGYTF. For the CDR3, the DNA is TGTGCCAGCAGCCAATACGACTATGGCTACACCTTC.